These 25 T cell receptor beta chains originate from one sample sequenced in a study of T cell responses to AZD1222 COVID-19 vaccine. Some clones are missing from TCRdb's copy, which holds only in-frame ones; the method was immunoSEQ multiplex PCR. The sample records roughly 95,000 clones, 85% to 90% being singletons. The sample consisted of peripheral blood, taken on day 0 of AZD1222 vaccination. These receptors were collected from an adult in good health.

The J gene is TRBJ2-1, the V gene TRBV5-4; 7 nucleotides align to TRBD1. CDR3 length: 14 amino acids. Germline V gene data show CDR1 as SGHNT and CDR2 as YYREEE (reference sequence). J gave up 6 bases and V 6 bases, and 9 bases lay outside the gene matches. CDR3 nucleotide sequence: TGTGCCAGCATCAAAGGGGGCGCGGGCAATGAGCAGTTCTTC. Translated, it gives CASIKGGAGNEQFF.

The CDR3 region is CASSRKPVGDTEAFF. The DNA for the CDR3 is TGTGCCAGCAGCCGAAAACCGGTGGGCGACACTGAAGCTTTCTTT. The chain links TRBV6-5 to TRBJ1-1; D remains unclear. Germline values: CDR1 MNHEY, CDR2 SVGAGI. The length of the CDR3 is 15 residues. V was trimmed by 6 bases and J by 3 bases, leaving 17 bases between them.

This clone was observed a single time. Other nucleotide sequences in the sample specify the same CDR3. The rearrangement joins TRBV5-4 to TRBJ2-1; the D gene is possibly TRBD1 (5 bases). In germline, CDR1 is SGHNT, CDR2 YYREEE (reference sequence). This CDR3 spans 16 amino acids. Deletions cut 5 bases from V and 3 bases from J, with 18 bases between. The CDR3 nucleotides are TGTGCCAGCAGTCGCGGAGACAGCCTACACTACAATGAGCAGTTCTTC. Residues: CASSRGDSLHYNEQFF. The full variable domain, in which reference TRBV5-4 and TRBJ2-1 provide the parts outside the CDR3, is ETGVTQSPTHLIKTRGQQVTLRCSSQSGHNTVSWYQQALGQGPQFIFQYYREEENGRGNFPPRFSGLQFPNYSSELNVNALELDDSALYLCASSRGDSLHYNEQFFGPGTRLTVL.

This clone was seen more than once but under ten times. The chain has TRBV20-1 and TRBJ2-3; 10 bases line up with TRBD2. The V segment lost 3 bases and the J segment 6 bases; nucleotides outside the gene matches: 9. The CDR3 runs 15 residues. The germline gives CDR1 DFQATT, CDR2 SNEGSKA (reference sequence). The DNA of the CDR3 is TGCAGTGCTAGTGCATTAGCGGGAGGAGGGGATACGCAGTATTTT. This encodes CSASALAGGGDTQYF.

J is TRBJ2-7 and V is TRBV18, with 9 bases identical to TRBD1. The germline gives CDR1 KGHSH, CDR2 LQKENI. J was trimmed by 0 bases and V by 2 bases; bases with no gene match: 2. This CDR3 has 15 residues. CDR3 region: CASSPRTGDSYEQYF. CDR3 bases: TGTGCCAGCTCACCAAGGACAGGGGACTCCTACGAGCAGTACTTC.

This chain links TRBV20-1 with TRBJ2-7; no clear D gene. CDR3 length equals 10 residues. Trimming took off 0 bases at V and 6 bases at J, with 3 bases between the two ends. Germline CDR1 is DFQATT and CDR2 is SNEGSKA (reference sequence). The CDR3 DNA sequence: TGCAGTGCTAGAGATATCGAGCAGTACTTC. This encodes CSARDIEQYF.

The V call is TRBV2, the J call TRBJ1-4; possible D gene TRBD1, 5 bases. The germline CDR1 and CDR2 sequences are SNHLY and FYNNEI. This CDR3 region has 15 residues. The V end was cut by 2 bases, the J end by 1 base, with 8 bases between. Here the CDR3 DNA reads TGTGCCAGCAGTGAACTGGGGGTAACTAATGAAAAACTGTTTTTT. This codes for CASSELGVTNEKLFF.

The chain couples TRBV6-2 or TRBV6-3 to TRBJ2-7; D is possibly TRBD2 (5 bases). The CDR3 has 14 residues. With 6 bases removed from V and 6 bases from J, the gap between germline ends came to 18 bases. In germline, CDR1 is MNHEY, CDR2 SVGEGT. The CDR3 region has the DNA TGTGCCAGCAGCCACCCGCGAGGGCACGCCGAGCAGTACTTC. Translated, it gives CASSHPRGHAEQYF.

This rearrangement joins TRBV28 to TRBJ2-1; unclear D gene. The V end lost 3 bases, the J end lost 2 bases, and 20 bases lay between the germline ends. Germline V gives CDR1 MDHEN, CDR2 SYDVKM. This CDR3 region has 18 residues. CDR3 in amino acids: CASSFRLSRNYTYNEQFF. The CDR3 DNA sequence: TGTGCCAGCAGTTTTCGCCTGTCGAGGAACTATACCTACAATGAGCAGTTCTTC.

The genes are TRBV7-3 and TRBJ2-1; 13 nucleotides align to TRBD2. CDR3 size: 16 residues. CDR1 and CDR2 (germline): SGHTA, FQGTGA. The V gene end was trimmed by 4 bases and the J gene end by 7 bases; junction bases not matched to a gene: 7. The CDR3 reads CASSSTGLAGVNEQFF. CDR3 coding DNA: TGTGCCAGCAGCTCGACAGGACTAGCGGGAGTAAATGAGCAGTTCTTC.

This clone was seen a few times. The sample holds other DNA sequences that translate to the same CDR3. The chain joins TRBV19 to TRBJ2-2; no definite D call. V was trimmed by 3 bases and J by 4 bases, leaving 6 bases between them. The length of the CDR3 is 13 residues. Germline assignment: CDR1 LNHDA and CDR2 SQIVND (reference sequence). CDR3 DNA: TGTGCCAGTAGTATTAAGATCACCGGGGAGCTGTTTTTT. It is translated as CASSIKITGELFF.

The rearrangement joins TRBV3-1 (or the pseudogene TRBV3-2) to TRBJ2-7; 8 nucleotides align to TRBD2. V lost 3 bases and J lost 0; bases outside the gene matches: 7. The germline gives CDR1 LGHDT, CDR2 YNNKEL (reference sequence). The CDR3 runs to 16 residues. For the CDR3, the DNA is TGTGCCAGCAGCCAGGGAGCGGGAGTAAGCTCCTACGAGCAGTACTTC. As protein: CASSQGAGVSSYEQYF.

This chain uses TRBV15 with TRBJ2-1; 7 nucleotides align to TRBD2. The CDR3 loop spans 15 amino acids. V shed 3 bases and J 3 bases; nucleotides not matched to a gene: 5. Germline V gene lookup returns CDR1 LNHNV and CDR2 YYDKDF (reference sequence). The chain's CDR3 is CATSRRGGIYNEQFF. CDR3 in DNA: TGTGCCACCAGCAGGAGGGGAGGGATCTACAATGAGCAGTTCTTC.

The rearrangement joins TRBV18 to TRBJ1-4, with a possible D match to TRBD1 (6 bases). The V gene lost 3 bases and the J gene lost 8 bases, with 13 bases spanning the gap. CDR1 KGHSH and CDR2 LQKENI come from the germline V gene. The CDR3 length is 14 residues. CDR3: CASSPTGRGEKLFF. In nucleotides, the CDR3 is TGTGCCAGCTCACCGACAGGACGAGGGGAAAAACTGTTTTTT.

This chain connects TRBV29-1 to TRBJ2-7; possible D gene TRBD2, 5 bases. Trimming cost V 6 bases and J 0 bases, with 12 bases left between them. Germline V gene data show CDR1 as SQVTM and CDR2 as ANQGSEA. CDR3 size: 13 residues. In nucleotides, the CDR3 is TGCAGCGTCGGGTTAGAGGGCTCCTACGAGCAGTACTTC. Encoded protein: CSVGLEGSYEQYF.

This clone is a singleton in its sample. The chain recombines TRBV3-1 (or the pseudogene TRBV3-2) with TRBJ1-6; possibly TRBD1 for D (5 bases). The CDR3 has 15 amino acids. Germline V gene sequence: CDR1 LGHDT, CDR2 YNNKEL (reference sequence). The V gene lost 5 bases and the J gene lost 7 bases, with 15 bases spanning the gap. Here the CDR3 DNA reads TGTGCCAGCAGCTCCCGGGACGGATCAAATTCACCCCTCCACTTT. This encodes CASSSRDGSNSPLHF.

CDR3 protein: CASSLLQTQGGTVRNQPQHF. The CDR3, as DNA: TGTGCCAGCAGTTTACTACAGACACAGGGAGGGACGGTTCGCAATCAGCCCCAGCATTTT. This chain joins TRBV28 and TRBJ1-5, with D tentatively TRBD1 (6 bases). Trimming left V 2 bases short and J 2 bases short, with 25 bases between. CDR3 length: 20 amino acids. Germline assignment: CDR1 MDHEN and CDR2 SYDVKM.

The rearrangement links TRBV18 to TRBJ1-2, with D perhaps matching TRBD1 (5 bases). This CDR3 spans 13 amino acids. In germline, CDR1 is KGHSH, CDR2 LQKENI. The V and J ends lost 2 bases and 6 bases respectively, with 10 bases between them. The CDR3 spells CASSPVQGDGYTF. DNA for the CDR3: TGTGCCAGCTCACCAGTCCAAGGGGATGGCTACACCTTC.

V is TRBV29-1 and J is TRBJ1-5, with D unclear. The CDR3 loop spans 13 amino acids. CDR1 SQVTM and CDR2 ANQGSEA come from the germline V gene. The ends were cut back, 7 bases at V and 3 bases at J, with 13 bases in the middle. The CDR3 DNA follows: TGCAGCGCCGTTCGGGGAGCCAATCAGCCCCAGCATTTT. Translation: CSAVRGANQPQHF. The full variable domain, its missing parts supplied by reference TRBV29-1 and TRBJ1-5, is SAVISQKPSRDICQRGTSLTIQCQVDSQVTMMFWYRQQPGQSLTLIATANQGSEATYESGFVIDKFPISRPNLTFSTLTVSNMSPEDSSIYLCSAVRGANQPQHFGDGTRLSIL.

This chain joins TRBV20-1 and TRBJ1-5, with no clear D. The V gene's germline CDR1 is DFQATT and CDR2 SNEGSKA (reference sequence). Trimming pared 3 bases from V and 1 base from J, leaving 10 bases between. This CDR3 has 14 amino acids. The CDR3 sequence is CSASEFRSNQPQHF. The CDR3 DNA reads TGCAGTGCTAGTGAGTTTCGAAGCAATCAGCCCCAGCATTTT.

The chain recombines TRBV5-1 with TRBJ1-5; 9 bases agree with TRBD1. The ends lost 4 bases at V and 7 bases at J; junction bases unmatched: 6. The V gene's germline CDR1 is SGHRS and CDR2 YFSETQ. The CDR3 contains 14 residues. The CDR3 nucleotides read TGCGCCAGCAGCCCCGGGACAGGGCAACAGCCCCAGCATTTT. This codes for CASSPGTGQQPQHF.

This clone was found a few times. The V call is TRBV30, the J call TRBJ1-2, with D unresolved. CDR1 is GTSNPN and CDR2 is SVGIG in the germline V gene (reference sequence). V lost 6 bases to trimming and J lost 4 bases, with 12 bases between them. CDR3 length: 12 residues. The CDR3 DNA is TGTGCCTGCAAGGTGAAGGGCTATGGCTACACCTTC. Amino acids: CACKVKGYGYTF.

The chain recombines TRBV6-5 with TRBJ1-4, with 7 bases fitting TRBD1. This CDR3 comprises 14 residues. CDR1 is MNHEY and CDR2 is SVGAGI in the germline V gene. With 6 bases clipped from V and 3 bases from J, the junction kept 4 bases outside the gene matches. The CDR3 is CASRYDRANEKLFF. CDR3 DNA sequence: TGTGCCAGCAGATATGACAGGGCTAATGAAAAACTGTTTTTT.

The chain uses TRBV30 and TRBJ2-3; TRBD2 might be the D (6 bases). V lost 5 bases, J lost 4 bases, and 16 bases lay in between. The germline CDR1 and CDR2 sequences are GTSNPN and SVGIG (reference sequence). This CDR3 is built from 14 residues. In DNA form, the CDR3 reads TGTGCCTGGGGGGAAGGCGGGACGGCAGATACGCAGTATTTT. It yields the protein CAWGEGGTADTQYF.

CDR3: CASSQGATGELFF. CDR3 bases: TGTGCCAGTAGCCAGGGGGCCACCGGGGAGCTGTTTTTT. The chain couples TRBV19 to TRBJ2-2, with 8 bases matching TRBD1. The CDR3 extends over 13 amino acids. V lost 6 bases to trimming and J lost 4 bases; unmatched junction nucleotides: 1. Germline loops: CDR1 LNHDA, CDR2 SQIVND (reference sequence). The full variable domain, its missing parts supplied by reference TRBV19 and TRBJ2-2, is DGGITQSPKYLFRKEGQNVTLSCEQNLNHDAMYWYRQDPGQGLRLIYYSQIVNDFQKGDIAEGYSVSREKKESFPLTVTSAQKNPTAFYLCASSQGATGELFFGEGSRLTVL.